These 27 T cell receptor beta chains originate from one sample sequenced in a study of CD8+ T cells in alopecia areata (dated by TCRdb to between 2018 and 2020). Library preparation used the immunoSEQ multiplex PCR assay. RNA was extracted from all samples and reverse transcribed into cDNA, which served as template for TCR sequencing. This is the immuneACCESS table as TCRdb keeps it, with only in-frame sequences that have V and J called. A part of the clones is gone; compared with another copy, unresolved V genes explain less than half, and the rest is unexplained. This sample holds more than 200,000 clones; roughly two thirds were observed only once. 1% to 1.5% of the sample is taken by the ten largest. What the time point label conveys for this sample: baseline before oral tofacitinib. The source material was CD4+ T cells sorted from blood, sampled at week 0. The receptors were sampled from a human donor with alopecia areata.

The V gene is TRBV29-1, the J gene TRBJ1-1; maybe TRBD1 (5 bases). V was shortened by 4 bases and J by 5 bases, with 11 bases between the two germline ends. The germline CDR1 and CDR2 sequences are SQVTM and ANQGSEA. This CDR3 is 12 amino acids long. CDR3 DNA: TGCAGCGTTGGGAAGGGACCAACTGAAGCTTTCTTT. As protein: CSVGKGPTEAFF.

CDR3 coding DNA: TGCGCCAGCAGCCCTTCGCGGGGACAGGGGTACTACGAGCAGTACTTC. The encoded protein is CASSPSRGQGYYEQYF. The chain links TRBV5-1 to TRBJ2-7; 10 bases align to TRBD1. CDR3 length: 16 amino acids. The V gene's germline CDR1 is SGHRS and CDR2 YFSETQ. With V trimmed by 4 bases and J by 3 bases, 10 bases remained unmatched. Full variable domain (outside the CDR3, taken from reference TRBV5-1 and TRBJ2-7): KAGVTQTPRYLIKTRGQQVTLSCSPISGHRSVSWYQQTPGQGLQFLFEYFSETQRNKGNFPGRFSGRQFSNSRSEMNVSTLELGDSALYLCASSPSRGQGYYEQYFGPGTRLTVT.

This chain connects TRBV4-2 to TRBJ2-1; 11 bases agree with TRBD2. The CDR3 totals 20 residues. Germline trimming cut 6 bases from V and 2 bases from J; bases unmatched to any gene: 18. Germline-derived CDR1 and CDR2 are LGHNA and YNFKEQ. The CDR3 here is CASRSLGGRRSGGAYNEQFF. As DNA, the CDR3 is TGTGCCAGCAGATCGCTGGGAGGGCGTCGTAGCGGGGGGGCCTACAATGAGCAGTTCTTC.

The chain carries TRBV29-1 and TRBJ2-3, with TRBD1 matching 7 bases. This CDR3 has 13 residues. With V trimmed by 5 bases and J by 2 bases, 4 bases remained unmatched. The germline gives CDR1 SQVTM, CDR2 ANQGSEA. CDR3 bases: TGCAGCGTTTGGCAGGGGGTCACAGATACGCAGTATTTT. It is translated as CSVWQGVTDTQYF.

In its sample, this clone was seen a few times. V and J are TRBV7-2 and TRBJ1-6, with D unresolved. Per germline, CDR1 SGHTA and CDR2 FQGNSA. Trimming removed 4 bases from V and 0 bases from J, with 16 bases in between. This CDR3 is built from 18 residues. Here the CDR3 DNA reads TGTGCCAGCAGCTCCGGGATGAGGGAAAGCTCCTATAATTCACCCCTCCACTTT. This codes for CASSSGMRESSYNSPLHF.

DNA for the CDR3: TGTGCCTGGAGTAACGGACAGGGGGTCGGAGAGACCCAGTACTTC. The encoded protein is CAWSNGQGVGETQYF. The chain joins TRBV30 to TRBJ2-5; 10 bases line up with TRBD1. CDR3 size: 15 residues. The V gene's germline CDR1 is GTSNPN and CDR2 SVGIG (reference sequence). J was trimmed by 4 bases and V by 2 bases; bases with no gene match: 7. Complete variable domain (other parts from reference TRBV30 and TRBJ2-5): SQTIHQWPATLVQPVGSPLSLECTVEGTSNPNLYWYRQAAGRGLQLLFYSVGIGQISSEVPQNLSASRPQDRQFILSSKKLLLSDSGFYLCAWSNGQGVGETQYFGPGTRLLVL.

The J gene is TRBJ1-5, the V gene TRBV5-1; the D gene is possibly TRBD1 (5 bases). The V end was cut by 5 bases, the J end by 6 bases, with 12 bases between. Germline V gives CDR1 SGHRS, CDR2 YFSETQ. The CDR3 contains 13 residues. CDR3: CASRTAQGQPQHF. CDR3 nucleotide sequence: TGCGCCAGCAGGACCGCGCAGGGTCAGCCCCAGCATTTT.

Note on this clone: This CDR3 is also generated by other DNA sequences in the sample. This chain joins TRBV11-1 and TRBJ2-5; no reliable D call. The CDR3 spans 12 residues. V was shortened by 5 bases and J by 5 bases, with 9 bases between the two germline ends. Germline CDR1 SGHAT, CDR2 FQDESV (reference sequence). CDR3 residues: CASSPSGETQYF. The CDR3 nucleotides read TGTGCCAGCAGCCCCTCCGGGGAGACCCAGTACTTC.

This chain links TRBV5-1 with TRBJ2-3, with 8 bases identical to TRBD2. CDR1 and CDR2 (germline): SGHRS, YFSETQ. The CDR3 totals 16 residues. V trimming: 1 base; J trimming: 4 bases; junction bases outside the gene matches: 8. CDR3 in amino acids: CASSLYISGEPDTQYF. Here the CDR3 DNA reads TGCGCCAGCAGCTTGTACATTAGCGGGGAACCAGATACGCAGTATTTT.

This rearrangement joins TRBV7-3 to TRBJ2-1, with D perhaps matching TRBD2 (6 bases). The CDR3 runs 14 residues. In germline, CDR1 is SGHTA, CDR2 FQGTGA. Trimming removed 7 bases at V and 1 base at J, with 11 bases between. CDR3 loop: CASKPGGSYNEQFF. The CDR3 DNA reads as TGTGCCAGCAAACCCGGGGGTTCCTACAATGAGCAGTTCTTC.

V usage is TRBV30 and J usage is TRBJ1-6; tentative D call: TRBD1 (6 bases). The CDR3 sequence is 20 residues long. Looked up from germline, CDR1 is GTSNPN and CDR2 is SVGIG (reference sequence). Trimming removed 1 base from V and 10 bases from J, with 32 bases in between. The CDR3 bases are TGTGCCTGGAGTGCAACTGCGCACACACACAGACAGGCTATCTCGTCACCCCTCCACTTT. Translation gives CAWSATAHTHRQAISSPLHF. Full variable domain (missing parts from reference TRBV30 and TRBJ1-6): SQTIHQWPATLVQPVGSPLSLECTVEGTSNPNLYWYRQAAGRGLQLLFYSVGIGQISSEVPQNLSASRPQDRQFILSSKKLLLSDSGFYLCAWSATAHTHRQAISSPLHFGNGTRLTVT.

This clone showed up just a few times. J is TRBJ1-2 and V is TRBV27; 9 bases are a match to TRBD1. The V segment lost 4 bases and the J segment 4 bases; nucleotides outside the gene matches: 4. The germline V gene encodes CDR1 MNHEY and CDR2 SMNVEV (reference sequence). This CDR3 comprises 14 residues. CDR3 protein: CASSWDRDSYGYTF. The DNA for the CDR3 is TGTGCCAGCAGTTGGGACAGGGACAGCTATGGCTACACCTTC.

This chain links TRBV30 with TRBJ2-3; 10 bases map to TRBD2. V lost 4 bases to trimming and J lost 1 base; unmatched junction nucleotides: 5. The CDR3 loop spans 15 amino acids. Germline CDR1 is GTSNPN and CDR2 is SVGIG (reference sequence). CDR3 sequence: CAWKLLAGGTDTQYF. CDR3 sequence (DNA): TGTGCCTGGAAACTGCTAGCGGGGGGCACAGATACGCAGTATTTT.

The chain recombines TRBV2 with TRBJ1-6; D might be TRBD1 (6 bases). V dropped 3 bases and J dropped 11 bases, with 11 bases sitting between them. Germline values: CDR1 SNHLY, CDR2 FYNNEI. This CDR3 has 13 residues. The CDR3 sequence: CASSDWQGPPLHF. The DNA for the CDR3 is TGTGCCAGCAGTGATTGGCAGGGGCCACCCCTCCACTTT.

V gene TRBV29-1 combines with J gene TRBJ1-4; D is uncertain. CDR3 length equals 15 residues. Trimming removed 7 bases from V and 14 bases from J, with 29 bases in between. The germline gives CDR1 SQVTM, CDR2 ANQGSEA. CDR3 amino acids: CSGLGSINEKLLLFF. DNA for the CDR3: TGCAGCGGGCTCGGGTCAATTAATGAAAAACTGCTGCTGTTTTTT.

The rearrangement uses TRBV9 and TRBJ2-1; no reliable D call. Germline V gene lookup returns CDR1 SGDLS and CDR2 YYNGEE. CDR3 length: 15 amino acids. V lost 0 bases to trimming and J lost 9 bases, with 16 bases between them. CDR3 bases: TGTGCCAGCAGCGTAGATCCTGGCCTTGCTGCTGAGCAGTTCTTC. Protein product: CASSVDPGLAAEQFF.

A few counts support this clone. The genes are TRBV5-1 and TRBJ2-6, with unresolved D. The CDR3 totals 14 residues. With 5 bases removed from V and 0 bases from J, the gap between germline ends came to 6 bases. The germline gives CDR1 SGHRS, CDR2 YFSETQ. Written as DNA, the CDR3 is TGCGCCAGCAGGGGAAGCTCTGGGGCCAACGTCCTGACTTTC. Protein sequence: CASRGSSGANVLTF.

The V and J genes are TRBV19 and TRBJ2-5; the match to TRBD2 covers 11 bases. V was clipped by 5 bases and J by 2 bases; unmatched bases: 7. CDR3 length: 16 amino acids. Germline V gene sequence: CDR1 LNHDA, CDR2 SQIVND (reference sequence). Here the CDR3 reads CASSPGPSGGQETQYF. In nucleotides, the CDR3 is TGTGCCAGTAGTCCCGGGCCTAGCGGGGGGCAAGAGACCCAGTACTTC.

The table lists this clone with a count of one. The chain couples TRBV5-6 to TRBJ2-3, with 9 bases lining up with TRBD2. The CDR3 contains 16 residues. The ends lost 0 bases at V and 3 bases at J; junction bases unmatched: 5. Looked up from germline, CDR1 is SGHDT and CDR2 is YYEEEE. The DNA of the CDR3 is TGTGCCAGCAGCTTGGAGAGCGGGGGGTGGACAGATACGCAGTATTTT. Translating gives CASSLESGGWTDTQYF.

The rearrangement uses TRBV10-3 and TRBJ2-2; the D is unclear. This CDR3 has 14 residues. Per germline, CDR1 ENHRY and CDR2 SYGVKD. V was clipped by 3 bases and J by 0 bases, with 5 bases between them. As DNA, the CDR3 is TGTGCCATCAGTGAATCCCCGAACACCGGGGAGCTGTTTTTT. Residues: CAISESPNTGELFF.

This clone was counted a few times. This chain connects TRBV7-9 to TRBJ2-5; unclear D gene. V gave up 5 bases and J gave up 0 bases, with 13 bases separating them. The CDR3 consists of 15 residues. The germline CDR1 and CDR2 sequences are SEHNR and FQNEAQ (reference sequence). The CDR3 DNA reads as TGTGCCAGCAGCCCTAAGAGGCGGTACCAAGAGACCCAGTACTTC. Protein sequence: CASSPKRRYQETQYF.

The gene calls are TRBV7-2 and TRBJ2-5; possible D gene TRBD2, 7 bases. In germline, CDR1 is SGHTA, CDR2 FQGNSA. Trimming pared 1 base from V and 6 bases from J, leaving 15 bases between. CDR3 length equals 15 residues. The CDR3 nucleotides are TGTGCCAGCAGCTTAGATGCGGGGGCGATTAAGACCCAGTACTTC. Its translation is CASSLDAGAIKTQYF.

In this sample, this clone turned up a few times. The genes are TRBV5-4 and TRBJ2-5; 10 bases map to TRBD1. Germline V gene lookup returns CDR1 SGHNT and CDR2 YYREEE (reference sequence). CDR3 length equals 15 residues. The junction had 12 bases not matched to a gene; V was cut back by 4 bases and J by 9 bases. The CDR3 protein is CASSETGGAVAAQYF. The DNA of the CDR3 is TGTGCCAGCAGCGAGACAGGGGGCGCGGTGGCGGCCCAGTACTTC.

CDR3 region: CASSLGIQGMQGYTF. The CDR3 nucleotides read TGTGCCAGCAGCTTGGGGATACAGGGGATGCAGGGCTACACCTTC. The chain couples TRBV5-4 to TRBJ1-2; 7 bases align to TRBD1. CDR3 length: 15 amino acids. Trimming removed 0 bases from V and 8 bases from J; junction bases left unmatched: 10. Looked up from germline, CDR1 is SGHNT and CDR2 is YYREEE (reference sequence).

The chain carries TRBV7-9 and TRBJ2-7, with D perhaps TRBD2 (6 bases). V was clipped by 0 bases and J by 2 bases, with 8 bases between them. The CDR3 contains 14 residues. Germline CDR1 and CDR2: SEHNR and FQNEAQ (reference sequence). The CDR3, as DNA: TGTGCCAGCAGCTTAGCCGGGGGTCCCTACGAGCAGTACTTC. Protein product: CASSLAGGPYEQYF.

As for this clone: The junction departs from germline at one end; a sequencing error may be responsible. The rearrangement uses TRBV27 and TRBJ1-4; perhaps TRBD1 as D (6 bases). CDR3 length: 14 residues. Germline V gives CDR1 MNHEY, CDR2 SMNVEV (reference sequence). The CDR3 DNA reads TGTGCCAGCAGTCTATCGGGGGGCTATGAAAAACTGTTTTTT. Residues: CASSLSGGYEKLFF. Complete variable domain (other parts from reference TRBV27 and TRBJ1-4): EAQVTQNPRYLITVTGKKLTVTCSQNMNHEYMSWYRQDPGLGLRQIYYSMNVEVTDKGDVPEGYKVSRKEKRNFPLILESPSPNQTSLYFCASSLSGGYEKLFFGSGTQLSVL.

The chain has TRBV11-1 and TRBJ2-5; D remains unclear. Trimming removed 1 base from V and 4 bases from J, with 7 bases in between. The CDR3 sequence is 13 residues long. Germline V gene lookup returns CDR1 SGHAT and CDR2 FQDESV (reference sequence). The CDR3 reads CASSLDEVETQYF. CDR3 bases: TGTGCCAGCAGCTTAGATGAGGTAGAGACCCAGTACTTC.